This is a list of T cell receptor beta chains from one sample in a study of regulatory T cells in long-lasting Graves disease. TCRdb reprocessed the multiplex PCR reads with MiXCR, giving one entry per CDR3 protein. The data hold about 430,000 distinct CDR3 sequences, with about 21% observed a single time. Sequencing was performed on peripheral blood mononuclear cells (PBMCs), taken when the disease was refractory, from a patient treated with antithyroid drugs. The receptors were sampled from a female donor with Graves disease. Each CDR3 is given with its conserved first and last residue. The D gene is left open where the match is weak. The listing skips clone size in some rows; elsewhere it reads once, few, many or a size class.

>many|TRBV6-1|TRBJ1-1|-
CASSEVGQLTEAFF
TGTGCCAGCAGTGAAGTTGGCCAGCTCACTGAAGCTTTCTTT
>many|TRBV7-2|TRBJ2-7|-
CASSQIRDASYEQYF
TGTGCCAGCAGCCAAATCCGGGACGCCTCCTACGAGCAGTACTTC
>many|TRBV12-5|TRBJ2-5|-
CASGSGHGETQYF
TGTGCTAGTGGATCGGGACACGGGGAGACCCAGTACTTC
>-|TRBV5-4|TRBJ2-2|TRBD2
CASSPAGERGTGELFF
TGTGCCAGCAGCCCGGCGGGGGAGCGGGGTACCGGGGAGCTGTTTTTT
>-|TRBV5-6|TRBJ2-7|TRBD1
CASSSGQVISYEQYF
TGTGCCAGCAGCTCCGGACAGGTTATCTCCTACGAGCAGTACTTC
>many|TRBV10-3|TRBJ1-1|-
CAISESQDGEAFF
TGTGCCATCAGTGAGTCACAGGACGGTGAAGCTTTCTTT
>many|TRBV6-2/TRBV6-3|TRBJ1-5|-
CASSYRGESNQPQHF
TGTGCCAGCAGTTACCGGGGCGAGAGCAATCAGCCCCAGCATTTT
>-|TRBV19|TRBJ2-7|TRBD2
CASAGLAGAYEQYF
TGTGCCAGCGCCGGGCTAGCGGGAGCCTACGAGCAGTACTTC
>many|TRBV28|TRBJ2-7|-
CASSSPTTGYYEQYF
TGTGCCAGCAGTTCGCCAACCACAGGGTACTACGAGCAGTACTTC
>-|TRBV29-1|TRBJ2-7|TRBD2
CSVEDLGLAGEMEQYF
TGCAGCGTTGAAGATTTGGGACTAGCGGGAGAAATGGAGCAGTACTTC
>-|TRBV10-3|TRBJ2-2|-
CAILKTGELFF
TGTGCCATACTCAAGACCGGGGAGCTGTTTTTT
>few|TRBV7-8|TRBJ2-1|TRBD1
CASSAYRDRGANEQFF
TGTGCCAGCAGCGCATACCGGGACAGGGGGGCGAATGAGCAGTTCTTC
>-|TRBV5-4|TRBJ2-2|TRBD1
CASSPGQGTPYTGELFF
TGTGCCAGCAGCCCGGGACAGGGGACCCCTTACACCGGGGAGCTGTTTTTT
>-|TRBV30|TRBJ1-5|TRBD1
CAAVGQGNQPQHF
TGTGCCGCTGTCGGACAGGGGAATCAGCCCCAGCATTTT
>few|TRBV28|TRBJ2-3|-
CASGKGVDTQYF
TGTGCCAGCGGGAAAGGGGTAGATACGCAGTATTTT
>few|TRBV27|TRBJ2-4|-
CASSEDGSKNIQYF
TGTGCCAGCAGTGAGGACGGTTCCAAAAACATTCAGTACTTC
>few|TRBV20-1|TRBJ1-2|TRBD1
CSARAYGQDTNYGYTF
TGCAGTGCTAGAGCTTATGGACAGGACACTAACTATGGCTACACCTTC
>-|TRBV7-3|TRBJ2-3|TRBD2
CASSLREANTDTQYF
TGTGCCAGCTCCCTACGGGAGGCCAACACAGATACGCAGTATTTT
>many|TRBV6-5|TRBJ2-7|TRBD1
CASSYSGRDSFYEQYF
TGTGCCAGCAGTTACTCGGGCAGGGACAGCTTCTACGAGCAGTACTTC
>many|TRBV2|TRBJ2-7|-
CASSVYQEYEQYF
TGTGCCAGCAGTGTATACCAAGAATACGAGCAGTACTTC
>few|TRBV5-1|TRBJ1-1|-
CASSLAGVGAFF
TGCGCCAGCAGCTTGGCCGGTGTGGGGGCTTTCTTT
>-|TRBV5-8|TRBJ1-5|TRBD1
CASSFFGQGSVGQPQHF
TGTGCCAGCAGCTTTTTTGGACAGGGAAGCGTAGGTCAGCCCCAGCATTTT
>many|TRBV28|TRBJ2-1|TRBD1
CASRGQGSYNEQFF
TGTGCCAGCAGGGGACAGGGGTCTTACAATGAGCAGTTCTTC
>-|TRBV10-3|TRBJ2-5|-
CATHRDTQETQYF
TGTGCCACCCACCGGGACACTCAAGAGACCCAGTACTTC
>few|TRBV20-1|TRBJ1-5|-
CSARDGGDHNQPQHF
TGCAGTGCTAGAGATGGGGGAGACCACAATCAGCCCCAGCATTTT
>few|TRBV13|TRBJ2-3|-
CASSGDSKLGRDTQYF
TGTGCCAGCAGCGGCGACAGCAAACTAGGGAGGGATACGCAGTATTTT
>-|TRBV3-1|TRBJ2-7|-
CASSQGSSDSYEQYF
TGTGCCAGCAGCCAAGGTTCTAGCGACTCCTACGAGCAGTACTTC
>many|TRBV7-9|TRBJ2-5|TRBD1
CASSLDRGPGTQYF
TGTGCCAGCAGCCTAGACAGGGGACCAGGGACCCAGTACTTC
>few|TRBV3-1|TRBJ1-3|-
CASSQDLGPGNTIYF
TGTGCCAGCAGCCAAGATCTAGGTCCTGGAAACACCATATATTTT